One sample yielded the 29 T cell receptor beta chains listed below, sequenced in a study of regulatory T cells in long-lasting Graves disease. Arm-PCR of CDR3 regions and iRepertoire HTBI primers were the basis on which TCR beta libraries were built. Using its own MiXCR run on the multiplex PCR reads, TCRdb lists one record per CDR3 protein. The sample holds roughly 560,000 distinct CDR3 sequences, roughly 15% seen once. Sample time point: newly diagnosed GD, antithyroid drugs for less than 3 months. The TCR library was prepared using RNA isolated from PBMCs. This same sample was also part of a study on T cells in Graves' hyperthyroidism and ophthalmopathy.

Source: peripheral blood mononuclear cells (PBMCs), taken at new diagnosis, from a patient treated with antithyroid drugs. The receptors were sampled from a woman aged 35-65 years with Graves disease.

This clonotype was seen repeatedly, ten times or more. The chain combines TRBV7-9 with TRBJ2-5, with 7 bases that match TRBD2. This CDR3 is 17 amino acids long. CDR1 and CDR2 from the germline V gene are SEHNR and FQNEAQ (reference sequence). Trimming removed 5 bases from V and 4 bases from J; junction bases left unmatched: 16. The CDR3 DNA follows: TGTGCCAGCAGCGCTCCCTCTAGCGGACCTGAACCAGAGACCCAGTACTTC. It specifies CASSAPSSGPEPETQYF.

This clonotype was observed at least ten times. The rearrangement uses TRBV30 and TRBJ1-2; 7 bases align to TRBD1. V dropped 3 bases and J dropped 5; count of bases not matched to a gene: 12. The CDR3 consists of 15 residues. The V gene's germline CDR1 is GTSNPN and CDR2 SVGIG (reference sequence). The CDR3 protein is CAWRGQEGARYGYTF. The CDR3 DNA reads as TGTGCCTGGAGGGGTCAAGAGGGGGCAAGATATGGCTACACCTTC.

CDR3 in amino acids: CASSLASGSSYEQYF. CDR3 coding DNA: TGCGCCAGCAGCTTGGCGTCAGGGAGCTCCTACGAGCAGTACTTC. V and J are TRBV5-1 and TRBJ2-7, with D perhaps being TRBD1 or TRBD2 (5 bases each). Germline V gene lookup returns CDR1 SGHRS and CDR2 YFSETQ. The CDR3 is 15 amino acids. V shed 0 bases and J shed 0 bases, with 10 bases lying between them.

In its sample, this clonotype was seen many times. This rearrangement joins TRBV3-1 to TRBJ2-7; possible D gene TRBD1, 5 bases. The germline V and J ends were trimmed by 4 bases and 1 base, with 8 bases remaining between them. Germline V gene data show CDR1 as LGHDT and CDR2 as YNNKEL (reference sequence). The CDR3 is made up of 13 amino acids. CDR3 protein: CASSPGHSYEQYF. The CDR3 DNA follows: TGTGCCAGCAGCCCCGGACATTCCTACGAGCAGTACTTC.

This clonotype showed up many times. The chain couples TRBV20-1 to TRBJ2-1; 9 bases agree with TRBD1. J gave up 4 bases and V 4 bases, and 2 bases lay outside the gene matches. CDR3 size: 13 residues. Germline lookup yields CDR1 DFQATT and CDR2 SNEGSKA (reference sequence). CDR3 protein: CSANDRGYNEQFF. In nucleotides, the CDR3 is TGCAGTGCTAACGACAGGGGGTACAATGAGCAGTTCTTC.

This clonotype was counted only a few times. This sequence joins TRBV28 and TRBJ1-1, with no clear D. Germline assignment: CDR1 MDHEN and CDR2 SYDVKM. Trimming shortened V by 8 bases and J by 1 base, and 8 bases separated the two germline ends. The CDR3 contains 12 residues. CDR3 in DNA: TGTGCCAGCCTATCATGGAACACTGAAGCTTTCTTT. It encodes CASLSWNTEAFF. The whole variable domain, remainder taken from reference TRBV28 and TRBJ1-1, is DVKVTQSSRYLVKRTGEKVFLECVQDMDHENMFWYRQDPGLGLRLIYFSYDVKMKEKGDIPEGYSVSREKKERFSLILESASTNQTSMYLCASLSWNTEAFFGQGTRLTVV.

The chain links TRBV19 to TRBJ1-2, with 10 bases matching TRBD1. The CDR3 covers 13 residues. The V gene's germline CDR1 is LNHDA and CDR2 SQIVND (reference sequence). Trimming took 10 bases from V and 7 from J; bases not matched to a gene: 9. The CDR3, as DNA: TGTGCCACGACGGGACAGGGGATTTCTGGCTACACCTTC. Amino acid sequence: CATTGQGISGYTF.

The table lists this clonotype with a few counts. The chain couples TRBV3-1 to TRBJ2-7; no clear D. This CDR3 region has 16 residues. The V gene's germline CDR1 is LGHDT and CDR2 YNNKEL (reference sequence). Trimming stripped 4 bases from V and 4 bases from J, with 20 bases between. The CDR3 nucleotides are TGTGCCAGCAGCCGCCATTACTACGGAGAGGTGTACGAGCAGTACTTC. This encodes CASSRHYYGEVYEQYF.

This chain links TRBV20-1 with TRBJ2-7, with a tentative D call TRBD1 (6 bases). The ends were cut back, 0 bases at V and 2 bases at J, with 14 bases in the middle. The germline V gene encodes CDR1 DFQATT and CDR2 SNEGSKA (reference sequence). This CDR3 is 15 amino acids long. This CDR3 reads CSARDLAGVTYEQYF. The DNA for the CDR3 is TGCAGTGCTAGAGATCTGGCAGGGGTCACCTACGAGCAGTACTTC.

Ten or more counts support this clonotype. This chain connects TRBV5-1 to TRBJ2-1; no firm D call. Trimming stripped 2 bases from V and 9 bases from J, with 12 bases between. The CDR3 covers 13 residues. Germline V CDR1 and CDR2: SGHRS, YFSETQ. DNA for the CDR3: TGCGCCAGCAGCTTCTCTCAGGATTTTGAGCAGTTCTTC. Translation: CASSFSQDFEQFF. Full variable domain (rest looked up from reference TRBV5-1 and TRBJ2-1): KAGVTQTPRYLIKTRGQQVTLSCSPISGHRSVSWYQQTPGQGLQFLFEYFSETQRNKGNFPGRFSGRQFSNSRSEMNVSTLELGDSALYLCASSFSQDFEQFFGPGTRLTVL.

This clonotype appeared many times. V gene TRBV28 combines with J gene TRBJ1-2; D is unresolved. Germline loops: CDR1 MDHEN, CDR2 SYDVKM. V was pared by 0 bases and J by 4 bases, with 6 bases between. This CDR3 is 13 amino acids long. CDR3 DNA sequence: TGTGCCAGCAGTTTATGGGCCCCCTATGGCTACACCTTC. This gives the protein CASSLWAPYGYTF.

This clonotype appeared a few times. This chain links TRBV12-3 or TRBV12-4 with TRBJ1-4, with a tentative D call TRBD1 (6 bases). This CDR3 is 13 amino acids long. Trimming pared 3 bases from V and 7 bases from J, leaving 9 bases between. CDR3 region: CASSLGGREKLFF. The CDR3 DNA reads TGTGCCAGCAGTTTGGGGGGCCGTGAAAAACTGTTTTTT.

The gene calls are TRBV20-1 and TRBJ2-3; the D is unclear. Germline lookup yields CDR1 DFQATT and CDR2 SNEGSKA (reference sequence). This CDR3 is 12 amino acids long. V shed 0 bases and J shed 5 bases, with 6 bases lying between them. The CDR3 region has the DNA TGCAGTGCTAGAGATCAGGTAGATACGCAGTATTTT. Protein: CSARDQVDTQYF.

Ten or more counts support this clonotype. This chain's CDR3 is CASIPPTGANTEAFF. Written as DNA, the CDR3 is TGTGCCAGCATCCCCCCAACAGGGGCGAACACTGAAGCTTTCTTT. The genes are TRBV2 and TRBJ1-1; 7 nucleotides match TRBD1. This CDR3 spans 15 amino acids. CDR1 is SNHLY and CDR2 is FYNNEI in the germline V gene. The trim removed 7 bases at V and 1 base at J, leaving 9 bases unmatched.

The chain joins TRBV6-2 or TRBV6-3 to TRBJ2-2; TRBD2 matches at 7 bases. CDR1 and CDR2 (germline): MNHEY, SVGEGT. The CDR3 is made up of 15 amino acids. Germline trimming cut 2 bases from V and 1 base from J; bases unmatched to any gene: 1. Here the CDR3 DNA reads TGTGCCAGCAGTTACAAGCGGGGGAACACCGGGGAGCTGTTTTTT. Its translation is CASSYKRGNTGELFF.

As regards this clonotype: Being one base from a much bigger clone, this may be a read error. This chain links TRBV7-2 with TRBJ2-5, with TRBD2 as a possible D gene (6 bases). Trimming cost V 5 bases and J 4 bases, with 23 bases left between them. Germline V lookup: CDR1 SGHTA, CDR2 FQGNSA. The CDR3 totals 17 residues. The CDR3 region has the DNA TGTGCCAGCAGCCGCGACCCCCCCCCGCGGGGACTAGAGACCCAGTACTTC. Translating gives CASSRDPPPRGLETQYF.

This clonotype was recorded at least ten times. The genes are TRBV2 and TRBJ1-1; perhaps TRBD1 as D (5 bases). Germline CDR1 SNHLY, CDR2 FYNNEI. V shed 6 bases and J shed 7 bases, with 9 bases lying between them. The CDR3 covers 11 residues. The CDR3, as DNA: TGTGCCAGCAGATTACAGGTTGAAGCTTTCTTT. Protein product: CASRLQVEAFF.

This clonotype was detected a few times. The chain employs TRBV9 and TRBJ1-4; D is unclear. The germline V and J ends were trimmed by 0 bases and 0 bases, with 6 bases remaining between them. Germline loops: CDR1 SGDLS, CDR2 YYNGEE. CDR3 length: 15 amino acids. The DNA of the CDR3 is TGTGCCAGCAGCGTAGGGGGAGCAACTAATGAAAAACTGTTTTTT. Translated, it gives CASSVGGATNEKLFF.

This clonotype has a count of ten or more. A read error may produce the germline difference seen at one junction end. This chain connects TRBV13 to TRBJ1-1; D gene ambiguous. CDR3 length: 14 amino acids. In germline, CDR1 is PRHDT, CDR2 FYEKMQ (reference sequence). The CDR3 DNA reads TGCGCCAGCAGCTCCCGGGCAATGAACACTGAAGCTTTCTTT. This gives the protein CASSSRAMNTEAFF.

This clonotype was found a few times. This sequence joins TRBV7-9 and TRBJ2-7, with 7 bases fitting TRBD1. The trim removed 4 bases at V and 0 bases at J, leaving 24 bases unmatched. CDR3 length: 21 amino acids. Germline V gene data show CDR1 as SEHNR and CDR2 as FQNEAQ (reference sequence). The CDR3 DNA is TGTGCCAGCAGCTCCAGGGTGCGGACAGGAATCCGCCGCCCCCCCTCCTACGAGCAGTACTTC. It is translated as CASSSRVRTGIRRPPSYEQYF. Full variable domain (missing parts from reference TRBV7-9 and TRBJ2-7): DTGVSQNPRHKITKRGQNVTFRCDPISEHNRLYWYRQTLGQGPEFLTYFQNEAQLEKSRLLSDRFSAERPKGSFSTLEIQRTEQGDSAMYLCASSSRVRTGIRRPPSYEQYFGPGTRLTVT.

This clonotype was observed at least ten times. This sequence joins TRBV28 and TRBJ1-2; weak D call: TRBD1 (6 bases). The ends were cut back, 2 bases at V and 8 bases at J, with 18 bases in the middle. CDR1 is MDHEN and CDR2 is SYDVKM in the germline V gene. The length of the CDR3 is 15 residues. CDR3: CASSLGRQAARGYTF. The CDR3 DNA reads TGTGCCAGCAGTTTAGGGAGACAGGCAGCGAGGGGCTACACCTTC.

The chain is built from TRBV7-2 and TRBJ2-5, with 14 bases lining up with TRBD2. V dropped 4 bases and J dropped 7; count of bases not matched to a gene: 11. The length of the CDR3 is 17 residues. Germline V gene lookup returns CDR1 SGHTA and CDR2 FQGNSA. The CDR3 nucleotides read TGTGCCAGCAGCTCTCTACCCGGACTAGCGGGGGGAGGGACCCAGTACTTC. Protein sequence: CASSSLPGLAGGGTQYF.

The table lists this clonotype with a few counts. The genes are TRBV6-1 and TRBJ1-4; no clear D. Trimming removed 5 bases at V and 6 bases at J, with 10 bases between. Germline loops: CDR1 MNHNS, CDR2 SASEGT. CDR3 length: 13 residues. This chain's CDR3 is CASSHRPDEKLFF. CDR3 in DNA: TGTGCCAGCAGTCATCGCCCGGATGAAAAACTGTTTTTT.

The chain uses TRBV19 and TRBJ1-6; D is possibly TRBD1 (6 bases). The V end was cut by 6 bases, the J end by 7 bases, with 16 bases between. CDR3 length: 15 amino acids. CDR1 and CDR2 (germline): LNHDA, SQIVND (reference sequence). CDR3 DNA sequence: TGTGCCAGTAGACAGGGTTTTTCGACGAATTCACCCCTCCACTTT. It encodes CASRQGFSTNSPLHF.

Comment on this clonotype: This may be a read error, as it is one base from a much larger clone. This sequence joins TRBV20-1 and TRBJ1-5, with D unresolved. This CDR3 is 15 amino acids long. Per the germline V gene, CDR1 is DFQATT and CDR2 is SNEGSKA (reference sequence). In DNA, the CDR3 is TGCGTTTTGCTCCATGAACCCAGAGAGGATCAGCCCCAGCATTTT. Translation: CVLLHEPREDQPQHF.

Here the CDR3 DNA reads TGCAGTGCTAGTGGGGGGCCTGAGACCCAGTACTTC. Its protein is CSASGGPETQYF. The chain carries TRBV20-1 and TRBJ2-5; the D gene could be TRBD1 or TRBD2 (6 bases each). V was trimmed by 3 bases and J by 5 bases, leaving 10 bases between them. Germline CDR1 DFQATT, CDR2 SNEGSKA (reference sequence). This CDR3 region has 12 residues.

Concerning this clonotype: This may be a read error: a much more frequent sequence differs by one nucleotide. The J gene is TRBJ2-2, the V gene TRBV2, with 8 bases that match TRBD1. In germline, CDR1 is SNHLY, CDR2 FYNNEI. CDR3 length equals 15 residues. V gave up 4 bases and J gave up 2 bases; unmatched junction bases: 3. This CDR3 reads CASSAQGANTGELFF. The CDR3 nucleotides are TGTGCCAGCAGTGCTCAGGGGGCAAACACCGGGGAGCTGTTTTTT. Filled out from reference TRBV2 and TRBJ2-2, the complete variable domain reads EPEVTQTPSHQVTQMGQEVILRCVPISNHLYFYWYRQILGQKVEFLVSFYNNEISEKSEIFDDQFSVERPDGSNFTLKIRSTKLEDSAMYFCASSAQGANTGELFFGEGSRLTVL.

The table lists this clonotype with a few counts. V usage is TRBV6-9 and J usage is TRBJ1-4, with TRBD1 as a possible D gene (6 bases). The CDR3 is 16 amino acids. In germline, CDR1 is MNHGY, CDR2 SVAAGI. V gave up 4 bases and J gave up 4 bases, with 16 bases separating them. Here the CDR3 reads CASSFDRNSFNEKLFF. In DNA, the CDR3 is TGTGCCAGCAGTTTTGACAGGAACAGCTTTAATGAAAAACTGTTTTTT.

This clonotype was picked up many times. The rearrangement uses TRBV18 and TRBJ2-3; 8 nucleotides agree with TRBD1. V shed 8 bases, J shed 4 bases, and the junction held 8 bases outside the gene matches. Germline values: CDR1 KGHSH, CDR2 LQKENI. The CDR3 length is 14 residues. This CDR3 is CASSPRTGSDTQYF. Here the CDR3 DNA reads TGTGCCAGCAGTCCACGGACAGGGTCAGATACGCAGTATTTT. The entire variable domain, with the rest obtained from reference TRBV18 and TRBJ2-3, is as follows: NAGVMQNPRHLVRRRGQEARLRCSPMKGHSHVYWYRQLPEEGLKFMVYLQKENIIDESGMPKERFSAEFPKEGPSILRIQQVVRGDSAAYFCASSPRTGSDTQYFGPGTRLTVL.